Each of the 7 T cell receptor beta chains below was sequenced from the same sample in a study of T cells expressing NK-cell markers. Following a re-call of the 5' RACE reads, TCRdb has one entry per CDR3 protein and lacks DNA. In all, the sample yields approximately 420,000 distinct CDR3 sequences. The sample was blood T cells: a sorted CD56 or NKG2C T cell subset, CD4+ or CD8+ T cells, or bulk PBMC T cells (not recorded which). These receptors originate from a woman between 50 and 59 years old in good health.

The CDR3 sequence: CASSRTSGRTHEQFF. The chain joins TRBV6-2 or TRBV6-3 to TRBJ2-1; TCRdb calls TRBD2, which cannot be checked without DNA. This CDR3 contains 15 residues. CDR1 MNHEY and CDR2 SVGEGT come from the germline V gene.

The J gene is TRBJ2-7, the V gene TRBV4-1; without DNA, the TCRdb call of TRBD2 cannot be checked. Germline CDR1 reads MGHRA; CDR2 reads YSYEKL. The CDR3 is 17 residues long. This CDR3 is CASSKGLAGGRDYEQYF.

The chain is built from TRBV20-1 and TRBJ2-3. Germline V gene lookup returns CDR1 DFQATT and CDR2 SNEGSKA (reference sequence). The length of the CDR3 is 12 residues. CDR3: CSAPMDTDTQYF.

The V gene is TRBV7-3, the J gene TRBJ2-7; TCRdb's D call, TRBD1, is unchecked because there is no DNA. This CDR3 has 14 amino acids. Germline V gene lookup returns CDR1 SGHTA and CDR2 FQGTGA. CDR3 region: CASKDGQGEGEQYF.

This CDR3 reads CSARGWRNRDSAYNEQFF. The rearrangement uses TRBV20-1 and TRBJ2-1; with no DNA, the TCRdb D assignment of TRBD2 cannot be verified. Germline CDR1 DFQATT, CDR2 SNEGSKA (reference sequence). The CDR3 is 18 residues long.

This rearrangement joins TRBV27 to TRBJ2-1; the TCRdb D gene call, TRBD2, has no DNA to confirm it. This CDR3 spans 13 amino acids. The germline gives CDR1 MNHEY, CDR2 SMNVEV (reference sequence). CDR3 amino acids: CARSGMAHNEQFF.

V is TRBV5-5 and J is TRBJ2-1; TCRdb gives TRBD2 as the D gene, but with no DNA this cannot be confirmed. Germline V CDR1 and CDR2: SGHKS, YYEKEE (reference sequence). The CDR3 contains 17 residues. CDR3 in amino acids: CASSLEETSGRSAEQFF. The whole variable domain, filled in from reference TRBV5-5 and TRBJ2-1, reads DAGVTQSPTHLIKTRGQQVTLRCSPISGHKSVSWYQQVLGQGPQFIFQYYEKEERGRGNFPDRFSARQFPNYSSELNVNALLLGDSALYLCASSLEETSGRSAEQFFGPGTRLTVL.